The rows below give T cell receptor beta chains drawn from one sample of a study of T cells in tumors after PD-1 blockade. Assay: immunoSEQ multiplex PCR; the TCRdb copy retains only in-frame clones and omits some. The sample has about 47,000 clones; under 85% are singletons. Sequences were derived from PBMCs, sampled before anti-PD-1 therapy. The receptors were sampled from a human donor with advanced basal cell or squamous cell carcinoma (not recorded which). Each CDR3 is given with its conserved first and last residue. The D gene is left open where the match is weak. Clone size appears in some rows only: once, few, many, or a class for an expanded clone.

j_call d_call clone_size v_call cdr3_aa cdr3_nt
TRBJ2-3 . . TRBV5-4 CASSLSGWGTDTQYF TGTGCCAGCAGCTTGAGCGGCTGGGGGACAGATACGCAGTATTTT
TRBJ2-6 . few TRBV7-9 CAPGSSGANVLTF TGTGCACCGGGAAGCTCTGGGGCCAACGTCCTGACTTTC
TRBJ2-3 TRBD1 . TRBV19 CASSIHGTDVYSTDTQYF TGTGCCAGTAGTATCCACGGGACAGACGTTTACAGCACAGATACGCAGTATTTT
TRBJ2-3 . . TRBV12-3/TRBV12-4 CASSYTDTQYF TGTGCCAGCAGCTACACAGATACGCAGTATTTT
TRBJ2-7 . . TRBV6-5 CASSMTEGPYEQYF TGTGCCAGCAGTATGACAGAGGGCCCCTACGAGCAGTACTTC
TRBJ2-7 . . TRBV9 CASSVGRDQSYEQYF TGTGCCAGCAGCGTAGGCAGGGATCAATCCTACGAGCAGTACTTC
TRBJ2-7 TRBD2 . TRBV2 CASSELRESEQYF TGTGCCAGCAGTGAATTGCGGGAGTCCGAGCAGTACTTC
TRBJ2-5 . . TRBV7-9 CASSLVGTPGETQYF TGTGCCAGCAGCTTAGTAGGCACCCCCGGAGAGACCCAGTACTTC
TRBJ2-2 . . TRBV19 CASSMEGVRTGELFF TGTGCCAGTAGTATGGAGGGAGTGCGGACCGGGGAGCTGTTTTTT
TRBJ1-2 TRBD1 . TRBV5-4 CASSRSTGVLGYTF TGTGCCAGCAGCCGATCTACAGGGGTGCTTGGCTACACCTTC
TRBJ2-3 . few TRBV9 CASSVVKGSTDTQYF TGTGCCAGCAGCGTAGTAAAGGGGTCAACAGATACGCAGTATTTT
TRBJ2-5 . once TRBV15 CATSRDLGPGGETQYF TGTGCCACCAGCAGAGACCTCGGCCCAGGAGGGGAGACCCAGTACTTC
TRBJ2-1 TRBD2 once TRBV7-2 CASSFSGGYYNEQFF TGTGCCAGCAGCTTTAGCGGGGGATATTACAATGAGCAGTTCTTC
TRBJ2-3 . . TRBV11-3 CASSLNLIRQGTDTQYF TGTGCCAGCAGCCTAAATCTGATCCGTCAGGGGACAGATACGCAGTATTTT
TRBJ1-2 TRBD1 . TRBV27 CASTTGVDYGYTF TGTGCCAGCACTACAGGGGTCGACTATGGCTACACCTTC
TRBJ1-1 . once TRBV24-1 CAIRDSGPVVYNTEAFF TGTGCCATCAGAGATTCGGGACCTGTGGTTTACAACACTGAAGCTTTCTTT
TRBJ2-3 TRBD1 . TRBV11-3 CASSFDGKGAGTDTQYF TGTGCCAGCAGCTTCGATGGAAAGGGGGCGGGCACAGATACGCAGTATTTT
TRBJ2-2 . . TRBV10-3 CAISEGPTTGELFF TGTGCCATCAGTGAGGGCCCAACGACTGGGGAGCTGTTTTTT
TRBJ2-1 . . TRBV5-4 CASSFSLGRSNEQFF TGTGCCAGCAGCTTTTCTCTGGGGCGAAGCAATGAGCAGTTCTTC
TRBJ2-5 TRBD2 . TRBV18 CASSPGGLAGAQETQYF TGTGCCAGCTCACCGGGAGGTCTAGCGGGGGCACAAGAGACCCAGTACTTC
TRBJ2-1 . once TRBV4-2 CASSQVVEAEQFF TGTGCCAGCAGCCAAGTCGTTGAAGCGGAGCAGTTCTTC
TRBJ2-2 TRBD1 . TRBV7-6 CASSLGTGDTGELFF TGTGCCAGCAGTCTGGGGACAGGGGACACCGGGGAGCTGTTTTTT
TRBJ2-1 TRBD2 . TRBV28 CASSFPGLAGGYNEQFF TGTGCCAGCAGTTTCCCGGGACTAGCGGGCGGTTACAATGAGCAGTTCTTC
TRBJ1-1 TRBD1 . TRBV5-1 CASSFIPGQGPSEAFF TGCGCCAGCAGCTTCATACCGGGACAGGGGCCATCTGAAGCTTTCTTT
TRBJ2-1 . . TRBV10-3 CAISDRTAPSLGDEQFF TGTGCCATCAGTGATCGGACAGCCCCAAGCCTGGGCGATGAGCAGTTCTTC
TRBJ2-2 . . TRBV2 CASNLRRGLTNTGELFF TGTGCCAGCAACCTAAGGAGGGGGCTTACGAACACCGGGGAGCTGTTTTTT
TRBJ2-7 TRBD2 . TRBV7-2 CASSFRSGTSSFQVYEQYF TGTGCCAGCAGCTTTAGAAGTGGGACTAGTAGTTTTCAGGTTTACGAGCAGTACTTC
TRBJ2-5 . once TRBV6-5 CASSYTRTDQETQYF TGTGCCAGCAGTTACACTCGGACAGATCAAGAGACCCAGTACTTC
TRBJ1-1 . few TRBV14 CASSQGRNTEAFF TGTGCCAGCAGCCAAGGAAGAAACACTGAAGCTTTCTTT
TRBJ2-3 TRBD1 . TRBV5-1 CASSWDSFTDTQYF TGCGCCAGCAGCTGGGACAGTTTCACAGATACGCAGTATTTT
TRBJ1-2 . . TRBV10-3 CAISEPDNYGYTF TGTGCCATCAGTGAGCCCGACAACTATGGCTACACCTTC
TRBJ2-5 TRBD1 few TRBV19 CASSPGDRQETQYF TGTGCCAGTAGTCCTGGGGACAGACAAGAGACCCAGTACTTC
TRBJ1-2 TRBD1 . TRBV4-2 CASSGRTGGIGYTF TGTGCCAGCAGCGGACGGACAGGGGGCATCGGCTACACCTTC
TRBJ2-4 TRBD1 . TRBV5-1 CASSLTGENIQYF TGCGCCAGCAGCTTGACAGGGGAAAACATTCAGTACTTC
TRBJ2-4 . few TRBV6-1 CASSEEGRNIQYF TGTGCCAGCAGTGAAGAAGGGAGGAACATTCAGTACTTC
TRBJ2-3 TRBD2 . TRBV6-5 CASGWASGYTDTQYF TGTGCCAGCGGTTGGGCTAGCGGGTACACAGATACGCAGTATTTT
TRBJ1-4 . . TRBV6-5 CASRPDRSNNEKLFF TGTGCCAGCAGACCCGACAGAAGCAATAATGAAAAACTGTTTTTT